A single sample is the source of the 19 T cell receptor beta chains below, sequenced in a study of blood T cells in healthy people across ages. For the second PCR, which ran for about 6 to 12 cycles, a sample-barcoded 5' primer and a J-beta primer mix were used. From the 5' RACE reads, TCRdb called clonotypes with MiXCR, one entry per CDR3 protein. The table has over a million distinct CDR3 sequences, 45% to 70% seen once. Sequencing was performed on blood. The source is a man aged 18 to 29 in good health.

This clonotype was counted a few times. The chain has TRBV12-3 or TRBV12-4 and TRBJ2-7, with 9 bases that match TRBD1. The CDR3 totals 12 residues. V shed 5 bases, J shed 7 bases, and the junction held 3 bases outside the gene matches. CDR3 amino acids: CASSPQGAEQYF. In DNA, the CDR3 is TGTGCCAGCAGTCCACAGGGGGCAGAGCAGTACTTC.

The chain has TRBV20-1 and TRBJ2-7; D perhaps matches TRBD2 (6 bases). CDR3 size: 14 residues. Germline CDR1 and CDR2: DFQATT and SNEGSKA (reference sequence). V gave up 6 bases and J gave up 0 bases, with 15 bases separating them. This CDR3 is CSATGRRSSYEQYF. As DNA, the CDR3 is TGCAGTGCCACCGGGAGAAGGAGCTCCTACGAGCAGTACTTC.

The rearrangement uses TRBV7-2 and TRBJ1-1; D is undetermined. The V and J ends lost 1 base and 4 bases respectively, with 13 bases between them. This CDR3 comprises 15 residues. The germline V gene encodes CDR1 SGHTA and CDR2 FQGNSA. CDR3 sequence: CASSLVEVAGTEAFF. In DNA, the CDR3 is TGTGCCAGCAGCTTAGTCGAGGTGGCGGGCACTGAAGCTTTCTTT. The variable domain in full, with the rest retrieved from reference TRBV7-2 and TRBJ1-1, is GAGVSQSPSNKVTEKGKDVELRCDPISGHTALYWYRQSLGQGLEFLIYFQGNSAPDKSGLPSDRFSAERTGGSVSTLTIQRTQQEDSAVYLCASSLVEVAGTEAFFGQGTRLTVV.

This clonotype showed up just once. The gene calls are TRBV7-6 and TRBJ2-5; 7 bases are shared with TRBD1. This CDR3 spans 14 amino acids. Germline V CDR1 and CDR2: SGHVS, FNYEAQ. The trim removed 5 bases at V and 3 bases at J, leaving 6 bases unmatched. The CDR3 region has the DNA TGTGCCAGCAGCACCTGGACAGGCGAAGAGACCCAGTACTTC. It yields the protein CASSTWTGEETQYF. Complete variable domain (other parts from reference TRBV7-6 and TRBJ2-5): GAGVSQSPRYKVTKRGQDVALRCDPISGHVSLYWYRQALGQGPEFLTYFNYEAQQDKSGLPNDRFSAERPEGSISTLTIQRTEQRDSAMYRCASSTWTGEETQYFGPGTRLLVL.

This clonotype was counted a single time. The chain has TRBV20-1 and TRBJ2-1; D is perhaps TRBD2 (6 bases). The better agreement between TRBJ2-7 and the DNA end casts doubt on the J call. The germline V gene encodes CDR1 DFQATT and CDR2 SNEGSKA (reference sequence). The CDR3 length is 12 residues. This chain's CDR3 is CSAREGTVEQYF. The CDR3 DNA reads as TGCAGTGCTAGAGAAGGGACTGTTGAGCAGTACTTC.

This chain connects TRBV6-4 to TRBJ2-7; maybe TRBD1 (5 bases). The CDR3 has 16 residues. CDR1 MRHNA and CDR2 SNTAGT come from the germline V gene. Trimming took off 8 bases at V and 3 bases at J, with 23 bases between the two ends. This CDR3 reads CASRVNRRRSVYEQYF. CDR3 DNA sequence: TGTGCCAGCCGTGTGAACAGGCGCCGATCTGTCTACGAGCAGTACTTC.

The J gene is TRBJ2-1, the V gene TRBV5-1; 9 bases map to TRBD2. Germline loops: CDR1 SGHRS, CDR2 YFSETQ. Losses at the gene ends were 0 bases for V and 0 bases for J; bases not matched to a gene: 7. The CDR3 contains 18 residues. CDR3 sequence reads: CASSLEGLAGSSYNEQFF. CDR3 DNA: TGCGCCAGCAGCTTGGAGGGGCTAGCGGGGAGCTCCTACAATGAGCAGTTCTTC. Together with reference TRBV5-1 and TRBJ2-1, the CDR3 gives the full variable domain: KAGVTQTPRYLIKTRGQQVTLSCSPISGHRSVSWYQQTPGQGLQFLFEYFSETQRNKGNFPGRFSGRQFSNSRSEMNVSTLELGDSALYLCASSLEGLAGSSYNEQFFGPGTRLTVL.

This clonotype has only a few counts. The chain joins TRBV4-3 to TRBJ2-2; D assignment may be TRBD1 or TRBD2 (6 bases each). V shed 3 bases and J shed 3 bases, with 14 bases lying between them. In germline, CDR1 is LGHNA, CDR2 YSLEER. This CDR3 has 16 amino acids. CDR3 sequence: CASSQKRGVYTGELFF. The CDR3 nucleotides are TGCGCCAGCAGCCAGAAGAGGGGGGTTTACACCGGGGAGCTGTTTTTT.

This sequence joins TRBV20-1 and TRBJ1-4; TRBD1 might be the D (6 bases). Germline values: CDR1 DFQATT, CDR2 SNEGSKA (reference sequence). V dropped 6 bases and J dropped 10 bases, with 21 bases sitting between them. This CDR3 spans 14 amino acids. In DNA form, the CDR3 reads TGCAGTGCCCTACAGGGAACCCGTTCCAGAAAACTGTTTTTT. Protein: CSALQGTRSRKLFF.

In this sample, this clonotype turned up a few times. As DNA, the CDR3 is TGTGCCAGCAGCCGGCTAAAGGACAATGAGCAGTTCTTC. Its protein product is CASSRLKDNEQFF. The chain employs TRBV6-6 and TRBJ2-1; D is ambiguous. This CDR3 is built from 13 residues. Germline-derived CDR1 and CDR2 are MNHNY and SVGAGI (reference sequence). V shed 6 bases and J shed 5 bases, with 11 bases lying between them.

The chain combines TRBV20-1 with TRBJ2-1, with 10 bases lining up with TRBD1. Trimming at V came to 7 bases and at J to 9 bases, leaving 9 bases not matched to a gene. The length of the CDR3 is 13 residues. In germline, CDR1 is DFQATT, CDR2 SNEGSKA (reference sequence). The CDR3 DNA is TGCAGTGTTATAGACAGGGGGCGGGGTGAGCAGTTCTTC. Its translation is CSVIDRGRGEQFF.

With respect to this clonotype: A junction end diverges from the germline sequence, so it may reflect a read error. The chain uses TRBV6-6 and TRBJ2-7; D ambiguous. The CDR3 has 14 residues. The germline gives CDR1 MNHNY, CDR2 SVGAGI (reference sequence). Written as DNA, the CDR3 is TGTGCCAGCAGTTCGCAGGATTACTCCTACGGGCAGTACTTC. This encodes CASSSQDYSYGQYF.

This clonotype was counted only a few times. The CDR3, as DNA: TGCAGCGTTGAGTTTCCTACTTACAATGAGCAGTTCTTC. Residues: CSVEFPTYNEQFF. This sequence joins TRBV29-1 and TRBJ2-1; D remains unclear. CDR1 and CDR2 from the germline V gene are SQVTM and ANQGSEA. Trimming removed 3 bases at V and 4 bases at J, with 10 bases between. The CDR3 totals 13 residues.

The chain couples TRBV7-9 to TRBJ1-1, with unresolved D. CDR1 is SEHNR and CDR2 is FQNEAQ in the germline V gene (reference sequence). V was pared by 2 bases and J by 1 base, with 11 bases between. The CDR3 extends over 15 amino acids. The CDR3 nucleotides are TGTGCCAGCAGCTTAAATATAGTAAAGAACACTGAAGCTTTCTTT. Translation: CASSLNIVKNTEAFF.

The CDR3 DNA is TGTGCCAGCAGTTCCTACTCCGGGACGGGGACGCAAGGGAGATCCTACGAGCAGTACTTC. Encoded protein: CASSSYSGTGTQGRSYEQYF. The rearrangement links TRBV25-1 to TRBJ2-7, with D perhaps TRBD1 or TRBD2 (5 bases each). The CDR3 is 20 amino acids. V lost 5 bases and J lost 1, with 30 bases in between. From germline, CDR1 is MGHDK and CDR2 SYGVNS.

The V gene is TRBV5-1, the J gene TRBJ2-7; D possibly uses TRBD1 or TRBD2 (5 bases each). V shed 9 bases and J shed 4 bases, with 20 bases lying between them. The CDR3 loop spans 14 amino acids. Germline-derived CDR1 and CDR2 are SGHRS and YFSETQ. The DNA of the CDR3 is TGCGCCACCAGTTTCGGGACGGGCTTTTACGAGCAGTACTTC. It yields the protein CATSFGTGFYEQYF. Full variable domain (missing parts from reference TRBV5-1 and TRBJ2-7): KAGVTQTPRYLIKTRGQQVTLSCSPISGHRSVSWYQQTPGQGLQFLFEYFSETQRNKGNFPGRFSGRQFSNSRSEMNVSTLELGDSALYLCATSFGTGFYEQYFGPGTRLTVT.

There are a few counts of this clonotype. This chain links TRBV27 with TRBJ2-4; 9 nucleotides align to TRBD1. The DNA end is a closer match to TRBJ2-7, so the J assignment may be wrong. The CDR3 covers 13 residues. In germline, CDR1 is MNHEY, CDR2 SMNVEV (reference sequence). The CDR3 sequence: CASTGTGSFEQYF. The CDR3 DNA is TGTGCCAGCACCGGGACAGGGTCATTCGAGCAGTACTTC.

The chain is built from TRBV11-2 and TRBJ2-6; 8 nucleotides agree with TRBD1. Germline V lookup: CDR1 SGHAT, CDR2 FQNNGV. The CDR3 has 19 amino acids. V shed 6 bases, J shed 1 base, and the junction held 14 bases outside the gene matches. CDR3 coding DNA: TGTGCCAGCAGACGACAACAAGGACAGGGTACGTCTGGGGCCAACGTCCTGACTTTC. Encoded protein: CASRRQQGQGTSGANVLTF. Based on the CDR3 plus reference TRBV11-2 and TRBJ2-6, the full variable domain is EAGVAQSPRYKIIEKRQSVAFWCNPISGHATLYWYQQILGQGPKLLIQFQNNGVVDDSQLPKDRFSAERLKGVDSTLKIQPAKLEDSAVYLCASRRQQGQGTSGANVLTFGAGSRLTVL.

The V and J genes are TRBV7-9 and TRBJ2-5, with D possibly being TRBD2 (5 bases). The CDR3 runs to 16 residues. Between the trimmed V and J ends, which lost 2 bases and 1 base, there was a span of 14 bases. Germline V lookup: CDR1 SEHNR, CDR2 FQNEAQ (reference sequence). The chain's CDR3 is CASSLSRASPQETQYF. The CDR3 nucleotides are TGTGCCAGCAGCTTATCTCGGGCTAGCCCCCAAGAGACCCAGTACTTC. Combining the CDR3 with reference TRBV7-9 and TRBJ2-5 gives the whole variable domain DTGVSQNPRHKITKRGQNVTFRCDPISEHNRLYWYRQTLGQGPEFLTYFQNEAQLEKSRLLSDRFSAERPKGSFSTLEIQRTEQGDSAMYLCASSLSRASPQETQYFGPGTRLLVL.